This T cell receptor beta chain was profiled in a study of blood T cell repertoires in COVID-19. This CDR3 region has 13 residues. Germline V gives CDR1 LGHDT, CDR2 YNNKEL (reference sequence). The V end was cut by 5 bases, the J end by 7 bases, with 11 bases between. Only in-frame clones appear in the TCRdb table, and some are missing; sequencing was by immunoSEQ multiplex PCR. The sample yields over 200,000 clones, nearly 90% seen once. The chain employs TRBV3-1 (or the pseudogene TRBV3-2) and TRBJ2-2; weak D call: TRBD1 (6 bases). The clonotype was recovered from a woman aged 25 to 39 with acute COVID-19. Input material: PBMCs or T cells enriched from blood (not recorded which). The CDR3 protein is CASSKQGFGELFF. CDR3 bases: TGTGCCAGCAGCAAACAGGGATTCGGGGAGCTGTTTTTT.